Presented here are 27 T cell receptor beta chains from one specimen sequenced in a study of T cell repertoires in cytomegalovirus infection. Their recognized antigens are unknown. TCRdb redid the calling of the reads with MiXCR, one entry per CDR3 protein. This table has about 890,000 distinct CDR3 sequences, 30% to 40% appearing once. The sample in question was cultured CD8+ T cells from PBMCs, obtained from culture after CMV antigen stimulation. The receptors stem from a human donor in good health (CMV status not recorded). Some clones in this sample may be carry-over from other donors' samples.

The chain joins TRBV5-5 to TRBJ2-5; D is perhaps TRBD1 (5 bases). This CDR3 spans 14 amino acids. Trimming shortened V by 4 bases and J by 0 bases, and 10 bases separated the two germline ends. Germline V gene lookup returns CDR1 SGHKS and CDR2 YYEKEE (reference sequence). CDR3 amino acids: CASSRQWYQETQYF. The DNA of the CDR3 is TGTGCCAGCAGCCGACAGTGGTACCAAGAGACCCAGTACTTC.

The CDR3 loop is CASSASGTGFGEAFF. The CDR3 coding sequence is TGTGCCAGCAGCGCCTCCGGGACGGGCTTTGGTGAAGCTTTCTTT. V usage is TRBV9 and J usage is TRBJ1-1, with D maybe TRBD1 (5 bases). Trimming left V 3 bases short and J 7 bases short, with 19 bases between. Looked up from germline, CDR1 is SGDLS and CDR2 is YYNGEE. The CDR3 consists of 15 residues. The whole variable domain, remainder taken from reference TRBV9 and TRBJ1-1, is DSGVTQTPKHLITATGQRVTLRCSPRSGDLSVYWYQQSLDQGLQFLIQYYNGEERAKGNILERFSAQQFPDLHSELNLSSLELGDSALYFCASSASGTGFGEAFFGQGTRLTVV.

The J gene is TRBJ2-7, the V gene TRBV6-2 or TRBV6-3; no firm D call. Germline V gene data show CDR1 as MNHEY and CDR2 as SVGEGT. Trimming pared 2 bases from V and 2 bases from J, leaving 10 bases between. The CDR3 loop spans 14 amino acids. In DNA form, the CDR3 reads TGTGCCAGCAGTTACCCAAGCCTAGCCTACGAGCAGTACTTC. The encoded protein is CASSYPSLAYEQYF.

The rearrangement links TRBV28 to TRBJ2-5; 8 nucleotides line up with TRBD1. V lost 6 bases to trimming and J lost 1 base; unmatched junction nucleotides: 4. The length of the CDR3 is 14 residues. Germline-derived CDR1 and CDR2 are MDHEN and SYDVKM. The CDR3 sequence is CASSSGGSQETQYF. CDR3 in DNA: TGTGCCAGCAGCTCAGGGGGCTCCCAAGAGACCCAGTACTTC.

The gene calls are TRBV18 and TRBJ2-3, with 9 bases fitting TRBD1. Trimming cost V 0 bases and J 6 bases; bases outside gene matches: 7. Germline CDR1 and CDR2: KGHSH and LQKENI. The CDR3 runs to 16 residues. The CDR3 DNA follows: TGTGCCAGCTCACCACCAAGGACAGGGGAACTGGATACGCAGTATTTT. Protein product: CASSPPRTGELDTQYF.

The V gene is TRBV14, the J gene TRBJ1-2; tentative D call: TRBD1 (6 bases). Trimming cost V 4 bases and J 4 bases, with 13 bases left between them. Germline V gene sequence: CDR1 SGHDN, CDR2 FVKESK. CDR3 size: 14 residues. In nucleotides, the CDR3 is TGTGCCAGCAGCCCTCAGGGCAGGGGCTATGGCTACACCTTC. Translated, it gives CASSPQGRGYGYTF.

This CDR3 is CASSADPGGTEAFF. DNA for the CDR3: TGTGCCAGCAGCGCAGACCCCGGGGGCACTGAAGCTTTCTTT. The rearrangement links TRBV5-4 to TRBJ1-1, with D tentatively TRBD1 (5 bases). The germline V gene has CDR1 SGHNT and CDR2 YYREEE (reference sequence). V lost 4 bases, J lost 4 bases, and 14 bases lay in between. The CDR3 runs to 14 residues.

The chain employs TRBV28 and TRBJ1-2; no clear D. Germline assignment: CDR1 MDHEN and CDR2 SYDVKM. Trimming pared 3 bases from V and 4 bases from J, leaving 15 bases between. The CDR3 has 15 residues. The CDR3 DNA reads TGTGCCAGCAGTTTTGAAGCGGGTCTAGTCTATGGCTACACCTTC. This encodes CASSFEAGLVYGYTF.

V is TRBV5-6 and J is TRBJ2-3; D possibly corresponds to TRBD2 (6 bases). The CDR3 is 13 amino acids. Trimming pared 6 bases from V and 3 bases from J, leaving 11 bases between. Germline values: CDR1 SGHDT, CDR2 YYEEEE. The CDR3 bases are TGTGCCAGCATCAAGGAGGGAACAGATACGCAGTATTTT. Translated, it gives CASIKEGTDTQYF.

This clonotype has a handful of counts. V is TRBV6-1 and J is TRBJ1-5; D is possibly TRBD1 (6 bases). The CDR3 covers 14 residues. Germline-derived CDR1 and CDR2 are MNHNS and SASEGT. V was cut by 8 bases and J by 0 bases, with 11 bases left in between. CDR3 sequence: CASGQFDSNQPQHF. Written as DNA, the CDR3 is TGTGCCAGCGGACAGTTTGATAGCAATCAGCCCCAGCATTTT.

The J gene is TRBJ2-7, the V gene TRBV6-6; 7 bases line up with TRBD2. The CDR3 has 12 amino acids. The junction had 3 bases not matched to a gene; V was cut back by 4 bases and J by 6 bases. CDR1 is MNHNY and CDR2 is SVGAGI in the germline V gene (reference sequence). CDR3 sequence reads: CASSWGGIEQYF. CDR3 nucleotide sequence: TGTGCCAGCAGTTGGGGGGGGATCGAGCAGTACTTC.

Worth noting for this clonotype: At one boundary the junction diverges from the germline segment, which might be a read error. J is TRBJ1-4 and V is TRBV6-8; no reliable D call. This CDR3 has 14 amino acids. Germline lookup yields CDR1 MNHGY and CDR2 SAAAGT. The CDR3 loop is CVSSLWALDEKLFF. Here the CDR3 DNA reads TGTGTCAGCAGTTTGTGGGCTTTAGATGAAAAACTGTTTTTT.

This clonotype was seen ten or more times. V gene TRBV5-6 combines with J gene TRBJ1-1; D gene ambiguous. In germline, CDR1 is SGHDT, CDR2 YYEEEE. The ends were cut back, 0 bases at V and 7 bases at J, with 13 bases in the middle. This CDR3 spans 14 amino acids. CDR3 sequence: CASSLEVQPLEAFF. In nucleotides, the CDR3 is TGTGCCAGCAGCTTGGAGGTCCAGCCACTTGAAGCTTTCTTT.

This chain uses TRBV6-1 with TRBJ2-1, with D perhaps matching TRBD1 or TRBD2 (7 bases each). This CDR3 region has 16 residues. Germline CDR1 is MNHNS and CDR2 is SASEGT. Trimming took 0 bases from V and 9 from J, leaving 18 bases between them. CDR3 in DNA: TGTGCCAGCAGTGAAGCGCTTGTCAGGGGGGGGGGTGAGCAGTTCTTC. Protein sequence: CASSEALVRGGGEQFF.

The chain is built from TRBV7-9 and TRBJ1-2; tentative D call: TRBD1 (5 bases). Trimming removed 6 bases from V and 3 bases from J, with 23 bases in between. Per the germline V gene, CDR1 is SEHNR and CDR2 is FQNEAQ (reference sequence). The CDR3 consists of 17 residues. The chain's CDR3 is CASSKPPAKGRYYGYTF. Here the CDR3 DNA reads TGTGCCAGCAGTAAACCCCCCGCCAAGGGGCGGTACTATGGCTACACCTTC.

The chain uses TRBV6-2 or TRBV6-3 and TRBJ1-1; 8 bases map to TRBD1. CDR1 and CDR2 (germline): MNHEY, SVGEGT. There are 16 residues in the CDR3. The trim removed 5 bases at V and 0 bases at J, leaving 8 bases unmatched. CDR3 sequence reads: CASSLTGEVMNTEAFF. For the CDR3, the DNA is TGTGCCAGCAGTCTGACAGGGGAGGTCATGAACACTGAAGCTTTCTTT.

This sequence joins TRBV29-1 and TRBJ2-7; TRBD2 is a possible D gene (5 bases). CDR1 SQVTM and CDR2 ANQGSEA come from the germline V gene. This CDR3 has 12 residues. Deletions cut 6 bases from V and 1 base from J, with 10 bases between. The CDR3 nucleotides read TGCAGCGTCCGGACTCCTTCCTACGAGCAGTACGTC. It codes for CSVRTPSYEQYV.

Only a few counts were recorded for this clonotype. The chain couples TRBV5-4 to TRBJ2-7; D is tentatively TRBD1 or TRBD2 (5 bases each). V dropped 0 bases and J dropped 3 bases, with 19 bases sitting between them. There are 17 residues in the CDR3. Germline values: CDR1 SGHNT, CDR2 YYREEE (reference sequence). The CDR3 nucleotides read TGTGCCAGCAGCTTGGATGACGGGCAGGGACCTTTCTACGAGCAGTACGTC. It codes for CASSLDDGQGPFYEQYV.

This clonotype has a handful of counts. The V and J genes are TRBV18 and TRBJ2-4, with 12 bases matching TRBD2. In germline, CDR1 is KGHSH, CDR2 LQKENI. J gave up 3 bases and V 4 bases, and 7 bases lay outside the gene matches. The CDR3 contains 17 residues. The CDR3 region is CASSRLGLAGDKNIQYF. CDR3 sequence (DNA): TGTGCCAGCTCACGCTTGGGACTAGCGGGTGACAAAAACATTCAGTACTTC.

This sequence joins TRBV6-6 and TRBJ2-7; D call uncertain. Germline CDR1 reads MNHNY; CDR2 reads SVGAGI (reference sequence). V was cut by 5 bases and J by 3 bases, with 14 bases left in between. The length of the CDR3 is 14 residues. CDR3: CASSGNPLLYEQYV. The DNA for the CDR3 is TGTGCCAGCAGTGGCAATCCCCTTCTCTACGAGCAGTACGTC.

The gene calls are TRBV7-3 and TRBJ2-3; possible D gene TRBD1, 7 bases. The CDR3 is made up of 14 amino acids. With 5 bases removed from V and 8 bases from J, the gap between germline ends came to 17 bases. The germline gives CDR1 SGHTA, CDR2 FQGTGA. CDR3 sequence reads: CASSLVEGAGTQYF. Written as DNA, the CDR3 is TGTGCCAGCAGCCTGGTGGAGGGGGCAGGTACGCAGTATTTT.

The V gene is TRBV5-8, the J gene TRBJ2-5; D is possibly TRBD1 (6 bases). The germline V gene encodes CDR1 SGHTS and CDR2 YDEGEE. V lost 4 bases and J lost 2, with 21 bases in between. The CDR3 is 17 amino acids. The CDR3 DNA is TGTGCCAGCAGCCTCAACCGGGACACCCGAGATCAAGAGACCCAGTACTTC. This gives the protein CASSLNRDTRDQETQYF. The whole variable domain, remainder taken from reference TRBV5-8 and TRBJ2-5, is EAGVTQSPTHLIKTRGQQATLRCSPISGHTSVYWYQQALGLGLQFLLWYDEGEERNRGNFPPRFSGRQFPNYSSELNVNALELEDSALYLCASSLNRDTRDQETQYFGPGTRLLVL.

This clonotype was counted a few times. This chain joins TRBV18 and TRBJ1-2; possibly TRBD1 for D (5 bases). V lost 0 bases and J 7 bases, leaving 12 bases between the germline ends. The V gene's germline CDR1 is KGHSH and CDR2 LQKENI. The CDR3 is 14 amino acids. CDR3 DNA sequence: TGTGCCAGCTCACCACCCGGGCAGGGACGTGGCTACACCTTC. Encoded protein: CASSPPGQGRGYTF.

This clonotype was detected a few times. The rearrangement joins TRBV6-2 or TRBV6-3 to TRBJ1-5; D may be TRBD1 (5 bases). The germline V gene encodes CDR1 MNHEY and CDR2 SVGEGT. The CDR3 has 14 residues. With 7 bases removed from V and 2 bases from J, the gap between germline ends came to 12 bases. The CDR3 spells CASTQGFGNQPQHF. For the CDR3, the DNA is TGTGCCAGCACTCAGGGTTTTGGCAATCAGCCCCAGCATTTT.

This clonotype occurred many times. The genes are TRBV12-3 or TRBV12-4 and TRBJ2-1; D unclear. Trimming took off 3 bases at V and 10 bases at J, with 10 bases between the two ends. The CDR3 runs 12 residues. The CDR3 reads CASSFGPPEQFF. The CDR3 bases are TGTGCCAGCAGTTTTGGCCCCCCGGAGCAGTTCTTC.

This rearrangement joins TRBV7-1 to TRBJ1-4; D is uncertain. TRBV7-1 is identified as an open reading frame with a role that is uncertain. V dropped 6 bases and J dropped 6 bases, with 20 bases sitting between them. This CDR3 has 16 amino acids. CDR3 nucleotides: TGTGCCAGCAGAATAAGGCCAACGGGCGGCGATGAAAAACTGTTTTTT. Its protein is CASRIRPTGGDEKLFF.

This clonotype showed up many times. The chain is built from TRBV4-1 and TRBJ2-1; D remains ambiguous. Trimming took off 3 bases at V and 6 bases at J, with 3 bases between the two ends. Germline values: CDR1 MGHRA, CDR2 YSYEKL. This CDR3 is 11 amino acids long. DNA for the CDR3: TGCGCCAGCAGCCAGGCCAATGAGCAGTTCTTC. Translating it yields CASSQANEQFF.